These 14 T cell receptor beta chains were sequenced from one sample in a study of patients and donors after allogeneic stem cell transplantation. TCRdb passed the RT-PCR reads through MiXCR, listing each CDR3 protein once. The sample comprises about a million distinct CDR3 sequences, about a sixth of which are singletons, and approximately 5.9% rests with the top ten. Sequenced input: blood, either unsorted or a sorted T cell fraction (not recorded which). These TCRs come from a human donor who was either an allogeneic HSCT recipient or a stem cell or donor lymphocyte infusion donor (not recorded which). It is not recorded whose cells these are; they may come from a transplant donor.

V gene TRBV7-9 combines with J gene TRBJ1-2; D is perhaps TRBD1 (6 bases). Trimming took off 4 bases at V and 3 bases at J, with 12 bases between the two ends. The CDR3 is 14 residues long. CDR1 and CDR2 (germline): SEHNR, FQNEAQ (reference sequence). The CDR3 loop is CASSSWTEDYGYTF. The CDR3 nucleotides read TGTGCCAGCAGCTCCTGGACAGAGGACTATGGCTACACCTTC.

This clonotype turned up a few times. This chain uses TRBV25-1 with TRBJ1-2; D is possibly TRBD1 (6 bases). Trimming cost V 6 bases and J 8 bases, with 19 bases left between them. The CDR3 extends over 14 amino acids. Germline loops: CDR1 MGHDK, CDR2 SYGVNS. This CDR3 is CASSPGGGLKGYTF. The CDR3 nucleotides read TGTGCCAGCAGCCCTGGGGGCGGACTTAAAGGCTACACCTTC.

The rearrangement uses TRBV12-3 or TRBV12-4 and TRBJ1-2; 7 bases match TRBD1. Trimming cost V 6 bases and J 7 bases; bases outside gene matches: 14. This CDR3 is 15 amino acids long. The CDR3 DNA is TGTGCCAGCAGACGGACAGGTTCGCGATCAGGTGGCTACACCTTC. Translation: CASRRTGSRSGGYTF.

This clonotype occurred a few times. The chain combines TRBV5-1 with TRBJ2-7; D remains unclear. Germline V gene sequence: CDR1 SGHRS, CDR2 YFSETQ. This CDR3 contains 14 residues. V lost 0 bases and J lost 0, with 7 bases in between. The CDR3 bases are TGCGCCAGCAGCTTGGGTGTCCTCTCCTACGAGCAGTACTTC. It codes for CASSLGVLSYEQYF.

This clonotype was seen a handful of times. V gene TRBV7-9 combines with J gene TRBJ1-3; D not certain. CDR1 is SEHNR and CDR2 is FQNEAQ in the germline V gene (reference sequence). The V and J ends lost 1 base and 0 bases respectively, with 10 bases between them. The CDR3 is 16 residues long. The CDR3 is CASSLGVVSSGNTIYF. The CDR3 region has the DNA TGTGCCAGCAGCTTAGGGGTCGTGAGCTCTGGAAACACCATATATTTT.

J is TRBJ2-5 and V is TRBV5-1; 13 positions agree with TRBD2. Germline trimming cut 6 bases from V and 5 bases from J; bases unmatched to any gene: 13. The germline V gene has CDR1 SGHRS and CDR2 YFSETQ. The CDR3 consists of 17 residues. CDR3 amino acids: CASNTGLAGPVGETQYF. The DNA for the CDR3 is TGCGCCAGCAACACGGGACTAGCGGGGCCGGTCGGGGAGACCCAGTACTTC.

CDR3 in amino acids: CASSRGQVNEQFF. The CDR3 nucleotides read TGTGCCAGCAGCCGGGGACAAGTCAATGAGCAGTTCTTC. The genes are TRBV12-3 or TRBV12-4 and TRBJ2-1; D might be TRBD1 (6 bases). There are 13 residues in the CDR3. V lost 6 bases and J 6 bases, leaving 12 bases between the germline ends.

This clonotype occurred many times. The junction differs from germline at one of its ends, possibly a read error. V gene TRBV7-7 combines with J gene TRBJ2-3; D not certain. Germline V lookup: CDR1 SSHAT, CDR2 FNYEAQ (reference sequence). The CDR3 is made up of 15 amino acids. The CDR3: CASSYGQASTDTQYF. The CDR3 DNA is TGTGCTAGCAGCTACGGGCAGGCTAGCACAGATACGCAGTATTTT.

The chain uses TRBV20-1 and TRBJ2-7; 12 bases fit TRBD2. Trimming at V came to 0 bases and at J to 4 bases, leaving 7 bases not matched to a gene. The CDR3 runs 16 residues. Germline loops: CDR1 DFQATT, CDR2 SNEGSKA (reference sequence). The CDR3 nucleotides read TGCAGTGCTAGAGACCCGTTGACTAGCGGGAGTTACGAGCAGTACTTC. It specifies CSARDPLTSGSYEQYF.

This clonotype was detected ten times or more. CDR3 DNA: TGCAGTGCTAGGGGGATCGTAGATACGCAGTATTTT. It encodes CSARGIVDTQYF. This chain joins TRBV20-1 and TRBJ2-3; D uncertain. Germline CDR1 reads DFQATT; CDR2 reads SNEGSKA (reference sequence). This CDR3 contains 12 residues. Trimming removed 3 bases at V and 5 bases at J, with 9 bases between.

The rearrangement joins TRBV3-1 to TRBJ2-2; the match to TRBD1 covers 8 bases. There are 16 residues in the CDR3. J was trimmed by 3 bases and V by 4 bases; bases with no gene match: 7. Germline V gene data show CDR1 as LGHDT and CDR2 as YNNKEL (reference sequence). The CDR3 sequence is CASSLPLGQDTGELFF. The CDR3 bases are TGTGCCAGCAGCCTCCCCTTGGGACAGGACACCGGGGAGCTGTTTTTT.

This clonotype was recorded a few times. The chain has TRBV27 and TRBJ2-1, with unresolved D. The V gene's germline CDR1 is MNHEY and CDR2 SMNVEV (reference sequence). Trimming pared 7 bases from V and 0 bases from J, leaving 10 bases between. The CDR3 sequence is 14 residues long. This CDR3 reads CASNLRASYNEQFF. CDR3 sequence (DNA): TGTGCCAGCAACCTTAGGGCCTCCTACAATGAGCAGTTCTTC.

This clonotype was seen a few times. J is TRBJ2-2 and V is TRBV5-1, with 7 bases that match TRBD2. The CDR3 loop spans 15 amino acids. Germline CDR1 SGHRS, CDR2 YFSETQ. The V and J ends lost 0 bases and 4 bases, in that order; junction bases with no gene match: 3. CDR3 DNA sequence: TGCGCCAGCAGCTTGGCGGCTAGCGGCACCGGGGAGCTGTTTTTT. Translated, it gives CASSLAASGTGELFF.

J is TRBJ2-5 and V is TRBV7-3; 8 bases are shared with TRBD2. The CDR3 is 15 amino acids. Trimming took 2 bases from V and 5 from J; bases not matched to a gene: 7. CDR1 and CDR2 (germline): SGHTA, FQGTGA. The CDR3 protein is CASSLGSGSGETQYF. CDR3 sequence (DNA): TGTGCCAGCAGCTTAGGGAGCGGGAGTGGGGAGACCCAGTACTTC.